This TCR beta chain was sequenced in a study of T cell repertoires in aging, cancer and after chemotherapy. The template was genomic DNA from peripheral blood, not RNA. A mixed TRB-A/B primer pool amplified rearranged TRB by multiplex touch-down PCR. One entry per CDR3 protein, called by TCRdb with MiXCR from the multiplex PCR reads. The data show 2,000 to 3,000 distinct CDR3 sequences, 40% to 55% seen once. Overall study findings and caveats: No conclusions about immunological memory after chemotherapy can be drawn from the repertoire data. Median generation probability rose over the chemotherapy interval in each cancer cohort, suggesting rebound thymic output.

Regarding this clonotype: No antigen is known for it.

The source of this sequence is a human donor with a solid tumor. Sequencing used blood.

CDR3 sequence reads: CASTAAGKRSMGEQYF. The CDR3, as DNA: TGTGCCAGCACGGCGGCGGGAAAGAGATCCATGGGCGAGCAGTACTTC. The chain has TRBV5-6 and TRBJ2-7; possible D gene TRBD2, 6 bases. Germline V gene sequence: CDR1 SGHDT, CDR2 YYEEEE. With 6 bases removed from V and 6 bases from J, the gap between germline ends came to 25 bases. The CDR3 extends over 16 amino acids.